Here is one T cell receptor (beta chain) with its context. Its antigen is still unknown. The sample holds other DNA sequences that translate to the same CDR3. This sample was taken from a study of shared clonotypes between healthy human individuals. As for the study in general: CD4 naive and memory got three plates each, CD8 naive two, CD8 memory one.

Profiled with immunoSEQ multiplex PCR; TCRdb holds only in-frame clones, not every one. Here the sample spans 2 million to 2.5 million clones, just over 90% being singletons. The germline V and J ends were trimmed by 4 bases and 0 bases, with 6 bases remaining between them. In germline, CDR1 is SQVTM, CDR2 ANQGSEA. The CDR3 totals 12 residues. Donors were healthy HIV-negative adults without recent acute infections or vaccinations. General study points: Only blood was sampled, and tissue TCR repertoires likely differ from blood ones. Memory subsets generally showed lower estimated richness than naive subsets.

The receptor's source is a man between 18 and 29 years old in good health. Some clones in this sample may be carry-over from other donors' samples. The specimen was naive CD4+ T cells from PBMCs. Subset denoted: CD45RA+ positively selected. The chain combines TRBV29-1 with TRBJ1-2; D call uncertain. CDR3 residues: CSVASSNYGYTF. In nucleotides, the CDR3 is TGCAGCGTTGCTTCCTCTAACTATGGCTACACCTTC.